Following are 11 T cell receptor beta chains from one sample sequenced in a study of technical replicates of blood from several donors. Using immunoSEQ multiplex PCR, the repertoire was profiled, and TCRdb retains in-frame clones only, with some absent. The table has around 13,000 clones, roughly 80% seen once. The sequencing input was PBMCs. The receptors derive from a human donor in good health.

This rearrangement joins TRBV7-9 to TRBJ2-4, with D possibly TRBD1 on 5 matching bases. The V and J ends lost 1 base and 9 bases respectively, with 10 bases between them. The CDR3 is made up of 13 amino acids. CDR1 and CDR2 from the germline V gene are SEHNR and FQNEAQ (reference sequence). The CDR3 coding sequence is TGTGCCAGCAGCTTAGACCAGGGCTCCATTCAGTACTTC. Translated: CASSLDQGSIQYF.

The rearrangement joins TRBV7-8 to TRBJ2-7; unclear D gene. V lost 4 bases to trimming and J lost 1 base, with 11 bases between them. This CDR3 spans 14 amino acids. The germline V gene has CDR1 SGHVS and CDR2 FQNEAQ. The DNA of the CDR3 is TGTGCCAGCAGCTCAAAGACTGGGTCCTACGAGCAGTACTTC. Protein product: CASSSKTGSYEQYF.

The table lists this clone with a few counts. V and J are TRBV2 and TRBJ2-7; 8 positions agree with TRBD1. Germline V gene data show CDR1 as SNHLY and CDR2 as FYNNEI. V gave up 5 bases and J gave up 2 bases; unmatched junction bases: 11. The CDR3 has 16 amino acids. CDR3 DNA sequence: TGTGCCAGCAGTTATACCCCGGGACAGGAAACCTACGAGCAGTACTTC. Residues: CASSYTPGQETYEQYF.

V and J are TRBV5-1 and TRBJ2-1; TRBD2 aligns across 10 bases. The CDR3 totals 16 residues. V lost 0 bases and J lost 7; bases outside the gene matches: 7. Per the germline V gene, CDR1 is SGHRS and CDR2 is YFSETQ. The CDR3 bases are TGCGCCAGCAGCTTGGCGTCTAGCGGGAGTTTAAATGAGCAGTTCTTC. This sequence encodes CASSLASSGSLNEQFF.

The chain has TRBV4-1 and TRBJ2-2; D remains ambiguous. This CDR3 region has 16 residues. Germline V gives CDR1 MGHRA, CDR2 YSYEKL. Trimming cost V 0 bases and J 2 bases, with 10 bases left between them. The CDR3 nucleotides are TGCGCCAGCAGCCAAGATGGTTTCTATAACACCGGGGAGCTGTTTTTT. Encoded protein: CASSQDGFYNTGELFF.

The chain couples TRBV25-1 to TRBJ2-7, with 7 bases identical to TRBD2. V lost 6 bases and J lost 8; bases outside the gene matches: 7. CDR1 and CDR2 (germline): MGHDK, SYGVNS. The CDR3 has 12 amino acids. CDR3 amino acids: CASRGGYPQQYF. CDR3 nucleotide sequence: TGTGCCAGCAGGGGGGGGTACCCCCAGCAGTACTTC.

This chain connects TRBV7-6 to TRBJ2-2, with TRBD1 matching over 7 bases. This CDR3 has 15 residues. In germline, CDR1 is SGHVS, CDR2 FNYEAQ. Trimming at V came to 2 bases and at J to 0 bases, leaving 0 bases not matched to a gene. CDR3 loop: CASSLQGANTGELFF. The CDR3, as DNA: TGTGCCAGCAGCTTACAGGGGGCGAACACCGGGGAGCTGTTTTTT. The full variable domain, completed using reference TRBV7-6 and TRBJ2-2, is GAGVSQSPRYKVTKRGQDVALRCDPISGHVSLYWYRQALGQGPEFLTYFNYEAQQDKSGLPNDRFSAERPEGSISTLTIQRTEQRDSAMYRCASSLQGANTGELFFGEGSRLTVL.

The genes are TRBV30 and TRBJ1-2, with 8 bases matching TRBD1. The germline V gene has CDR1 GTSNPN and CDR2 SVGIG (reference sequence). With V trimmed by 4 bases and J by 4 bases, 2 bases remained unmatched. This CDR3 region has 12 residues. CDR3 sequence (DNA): TGTGCCTGGACTACAGGGGGCTATGGCTACACCTTC. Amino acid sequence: CAWTTGGYGYTF.

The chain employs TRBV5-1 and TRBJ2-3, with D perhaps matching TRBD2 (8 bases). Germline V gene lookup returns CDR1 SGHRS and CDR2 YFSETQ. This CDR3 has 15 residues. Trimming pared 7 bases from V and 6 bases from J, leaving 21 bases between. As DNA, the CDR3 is TGCGCCAGCGGCGCGGGAGGCAGCAGGGGGGATACGCAGTATTTT. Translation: CASGAGGSRGDTQYF.

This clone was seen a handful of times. CDR3: CASSLVEAGNTEAFF. The CDR3 region has the DNA TGTGCCAGCAGCTTGGTCGAGGCGGGAAACACTGAAGCTTTCTTT. The chain couples TRBV5-4 to TRBJ1-1; no reliable D call. This CDR3 contains 15 residues. The germline CDR1 and CDR2 sequences are SGHNT and YYREEE (reference sequence). V lost 0 bases and J lost 2, with 11 bases in between.

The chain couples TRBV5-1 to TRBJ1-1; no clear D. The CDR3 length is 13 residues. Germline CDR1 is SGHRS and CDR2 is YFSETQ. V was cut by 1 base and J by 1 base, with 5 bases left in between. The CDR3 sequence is CASSLTENTEAFF. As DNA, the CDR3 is TGCGCCAGCAGCTTGACTGAGAACACTGAAGCTTTCTTT.